The entry that follows covers one T cell receptor beta chain sequence. What it binds is unknown. Germline V lookup: CDR1 SGHTA, CDR2 FQGNSA. V gave up 5 bases and J gave up 0 bases, with 10 bases separating them. This CDR3 is 15 amino acids long. Vbeta (60) and Jbeta (13) primers were used in the PCR. Method: immunoSEQ multiplex PCR; TCRdb's copy keeps in-frame clones and lacks some. The sample holds about 130,000 clones, roughly 70% seen once. Each donor was nominally healthy when sampled (though unrecorded immune exposures were likely). The sample comes from a study of cytomegalovirus exposure and HLA in healthy donors. General study findings and limits: Reported performance of the classifier showed diagnosis of cytomegalovirus status with high specificity and sensitivity. The authors later found most CMV-associated TCR beta chains appeared HLA-restricted. The study flagged about 150 TCR beta chains as cytomegalovirus-associated.

The material sequenced was PBMCs. J is TRBJ1-4 and V is TRBV7-2; the D is unclear. This TCR was recovered from a man aged 35 to 55 in good health and CMV-seropositive. The DNA of the CDR3 is TGTGCCAGCAGCCCCCCCTATGCAACTAATGAAAAACTGTTTTTT. Translating gives CASSPPYATNEKLFF.